Listed below are T cell receptor beta chains from one sample, sequenced in a study of monozygotic twins with inflammatory bowel disease. No DNA is given; TCRdb re-called the 5' RACE reads and lists each CDR3 protein once. Reported are some 190,000 distinct CDR3 sequences; the ten largest clones contain less than 9%. The sequencing input was blood. Receptors originate from a human donor with ulcerative colitis or Crohn's disease, or a healthy co-twin of an affected twin (not recorded which). Both conserved end residues are part of each CDR3.

v_gene: TRBV5-1; j_gene: TRBJ2-3; CDR3aa: CASRLTGESTDTQYF
v_gene: TRBV18; j_gene: TRBJ1-3; CDR3aa: CASSPKEDTIYF
v_gene: TRBV12-3/TRBV12-4; j_gene: TRBJ1-1; CDR3aa: CASTQGGGEAFF
v_gene: TRBV5-1; j_gene: TRBJ2-5; CDR3aa: CASSLDGGFRETQYF
v_gene: TRBV18; j_gene: TRBJ2-7; CDR3aa: CASSPFPGTDSYEQYF
v_gene: TRBV12-3/TRBV12-4; j_gene: TRBJ2-2; CDR3aa: CASSPRTGAMGTGELFF
v_gene: TRBV28; j_gene: TRBJ2-5; CDR3aa: CASSPPTGGGTKTQYF
v_gene: TRBV7-6; j_gene: TRBJ2-1; CDR3aa: CASSPLAGGPSNEQFF
v_gene: TRBV5-1; j_gene: TRBJ2-3; CDR3aa: CAISRTSRGTDTQYF
v_gene: TRBV18; j_gene: TRBJ2-2; CDR3aa: CASSLQEGNTGELFF
v_gene: TRBV9; j_gene: TRBJ2-3; CDR3aa: CASSPPGGYTDTQYF
v_gene: TRBV7-8; j_gene: TRBJ1-4; CDR3aa: CASTGPSSTMLFF
v_gene: TRBV5-1; j_gene: TRBJ2-2; CDR3aa: CASSLELAAGELFF
v_gene: TRBV3-1; j_gene: TRBJ1-1; CDR3aa: CATSESQGRNTEAFF
v_gene: TRBV7-8; j_gene: TRBJ1-4; CDR3aa: CASNLGQAGEKLFF
v_gene: TRBV6-1; j_gene: TRBJ2-3; CDR3aa: CAGTTSSVRDTQYF
v_gene: TRBV5-1; j_gene: TRBJ2-3; CDR3aa: CASSWAGSTTSTDTQYF
v_gene: TRBV5-5; j_gene: TRBJ1-2; CDR3aa: CASSLPDSYGYTF
v_gene: TRBV4-1; j_gene: TRBJ2-1; CDR3aa: CASSQAGIWNEQFF
v_gene: TRBV5-6; j_gene: TRBJ2-5; CDR3aa: CASSEYGSRIETQYF
v_gene: TRBV5-6; j_gene: TRBJ2-1; CDR3aa: CASSLREVPRNEQFF
v_gene: TRBV14; j_gene: TRBJ2-5; CDR3aa: CASSQTVTQYF
v_gene: TRBV19; j_gene: TRBJ2-1; CDR3aa: CASSAYGSDEQFF
v_gene: TRBV5-1; j_gene: TRBJ2-3; CDR3aa: CASSGSWGQGYEGDTQYF
v_gene: TRBV11-1; j_gene: TRBJ2-7; CDR3aa: CASSLVRTGSYEQYF
v_gene: TRBV30; j_gene: TRBJ2-3; CDR3aa: CAWSAGGRNTDTQYF
v_gene: TRBV5-1; j_gene: TRBJ2-2; CDR3aa: CASSRVSAREHGELFF
v_gene: TRBV19; j_gene: TRBJ1-3; CDR3aa: CASTPGTTGNTIYF
v_gene: TRBV10-3; j_gene: TRBJ2-7; CDR3aa: CAISGQDRLYEQYF
v_gene: TRBV7-9; j_gene: TRBJ2-1; CDR3aa: CASSPPLLAADEQFF
v_gene: TRBV7-9; j_gene: TRBJ2-7; CDR3aa: CASSPVGTGGSYEQYF
v_gene: TRBV6-1; j_gene: TRBJ1-2; CDR3aa: CASRPNRDRPGGYTF
v_gene: TRBV4-3; j_gene: TRBJ2-1; CDR3aa: CASSLGTAPTYEQFF
v_gene: TRBV7-2; j_gene: TRBJ2-1; CDR3aa: CASSTRAAADNEQFF
v_gene: TRBV12-3/TRBV12-4; j_gene: TRBJ2-2; CDR3aa: CASSQAGLVPGELFF
v_gene: TRBV5-1; j_gene: TRBJ2-2; CDR3aa: CASSSTGQTNTGELFF
v_gene: TRBV3-1; j_gene: TRBJ2-5; CDR3aa: CASSQRSQETQYF
v_gene: TRBV5-5; j_gene: TRBJ2-2; CDR3aa: CASSLFSNDGELFF
v_gene: TRBV19; j_gene: TRBJ2-1; CDR3aa: CASSLTGLGEQFF
v_gene: TRBV5-1; j_gene: TRBJ2-3; CDR3aa: CPVGGSTDTQYF
v_gene: TRBV18; j_gene: TRBJ1-4; CDR3aa: CASSPWTDEKLFF